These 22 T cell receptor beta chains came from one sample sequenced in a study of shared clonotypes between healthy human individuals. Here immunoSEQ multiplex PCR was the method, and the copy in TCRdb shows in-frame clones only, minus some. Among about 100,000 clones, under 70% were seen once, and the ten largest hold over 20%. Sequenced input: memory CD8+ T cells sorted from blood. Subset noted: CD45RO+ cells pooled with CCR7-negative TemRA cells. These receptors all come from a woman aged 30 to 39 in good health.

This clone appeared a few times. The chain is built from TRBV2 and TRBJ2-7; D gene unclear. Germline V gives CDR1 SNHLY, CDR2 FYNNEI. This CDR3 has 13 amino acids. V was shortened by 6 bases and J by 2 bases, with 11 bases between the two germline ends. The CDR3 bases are TGTGCCAGCAGCCAAGGTAGAGCCTACGAGCAGTACTTC. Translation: CASSQGRAYEQYF.

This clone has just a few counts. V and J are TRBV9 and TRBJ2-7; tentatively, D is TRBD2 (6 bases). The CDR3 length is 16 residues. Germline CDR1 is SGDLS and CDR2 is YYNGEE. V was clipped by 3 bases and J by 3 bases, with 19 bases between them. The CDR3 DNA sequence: TGTGCCAGCAGCGAGGGACTTTGGGAGCTTGGCTACGAGCAGTACTTC. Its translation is CASSEGLWELGYEQYF.

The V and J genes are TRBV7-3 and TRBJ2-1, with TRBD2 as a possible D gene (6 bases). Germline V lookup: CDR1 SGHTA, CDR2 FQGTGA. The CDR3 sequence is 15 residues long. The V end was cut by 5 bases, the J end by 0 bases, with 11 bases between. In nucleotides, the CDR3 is TGTGCCAGCAGCATACTAGCTAGCTCCTACAATGAGCAGTTCTTC. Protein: CASSILASSYNEQFF.

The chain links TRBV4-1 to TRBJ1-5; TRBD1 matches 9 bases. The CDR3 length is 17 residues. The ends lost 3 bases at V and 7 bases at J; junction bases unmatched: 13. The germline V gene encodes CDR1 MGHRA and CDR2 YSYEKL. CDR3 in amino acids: CASSQGTEQGAGQPQHF. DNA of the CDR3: TGCGCCAGCAGCCAGGGGACAGAACAGGGGGCAGGACAGCCCCAGCATTTT.

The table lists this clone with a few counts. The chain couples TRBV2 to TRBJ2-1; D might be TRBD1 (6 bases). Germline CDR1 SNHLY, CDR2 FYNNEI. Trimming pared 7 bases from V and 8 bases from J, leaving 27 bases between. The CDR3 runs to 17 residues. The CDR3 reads CASNPTVGTNGNDEQFF. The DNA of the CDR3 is TGTGCCAGCAATCCTACGGTGGGGACAAATGGAAACGATGAGCAGTTCTTC.

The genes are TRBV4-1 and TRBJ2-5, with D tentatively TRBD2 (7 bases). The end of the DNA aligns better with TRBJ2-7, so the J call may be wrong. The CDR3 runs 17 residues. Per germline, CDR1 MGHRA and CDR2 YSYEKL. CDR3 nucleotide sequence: TGCGCCAGCAGCCAAGAATTAGGTACCGGGGGGCCCTACGAGCAGTACTTC. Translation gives CASSQELGTGGPYEQYF.

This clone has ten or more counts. The CDR3 nucleotides read TGTGCCAGTAGTATTTCCTTGGGGAGTGAGCAGTACTTC. It yields the protein CASSISLGSEQYF. The chain is built from TRBV19 and TRBJ2-7; D possibly corresponds to TRBD2 (5 bases). The CDR3 is 13 amino acids. CDR1 is LNHDA and CDR2 is SQIVND in the germline V gene (reference sequence). Trimming removed 3 bases from V and 7 bases from J, with 13 bases in between.

The DNA for the CDR3 is TGTGCCAGCACGACCTCTCGGGGAGGTAATGAAAAACTGTTTTTT. Encoded protein: CASTTSRGGNEKLFF. This chain uses TRBV6-1 with TRBJ1-4, with unresolved D. V was clipped by 7 bases and J by 4 bases, with 16 bases between them. CDR1 is MNHNS, CDR2 SASEGT, per germline. The CDR3 has 15 residues.

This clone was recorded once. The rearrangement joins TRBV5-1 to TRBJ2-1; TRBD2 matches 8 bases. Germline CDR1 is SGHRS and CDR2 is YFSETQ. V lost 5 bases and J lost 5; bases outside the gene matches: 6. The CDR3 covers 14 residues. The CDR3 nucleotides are TGCGCCAGCAGAGGCGGGAGGACAAACAATGAGCAGTTCTTC. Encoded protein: CASRGGRTNNEQFF.

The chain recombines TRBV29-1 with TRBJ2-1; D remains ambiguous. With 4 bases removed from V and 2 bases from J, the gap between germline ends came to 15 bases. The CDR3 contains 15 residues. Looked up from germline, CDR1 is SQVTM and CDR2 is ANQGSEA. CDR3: CSVVGRFGPYNEQFF. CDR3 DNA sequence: TGCAGCGTTGTGGGTCGGTTTGGGCCCTACAATGAGCAGTTCTTC.

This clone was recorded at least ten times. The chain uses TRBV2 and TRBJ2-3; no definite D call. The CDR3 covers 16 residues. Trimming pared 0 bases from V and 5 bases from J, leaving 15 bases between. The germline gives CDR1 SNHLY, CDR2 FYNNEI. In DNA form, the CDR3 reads TGTGCCAGCAGTGAAGCGCAGGACCGGCTGCGAGATACGCAGTATTTT. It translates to CASSEAQDRLRDTQYF.

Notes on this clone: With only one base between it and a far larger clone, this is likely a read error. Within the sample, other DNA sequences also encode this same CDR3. The chain's CDR3 is CASSQGLAVSSYEQYF. CDR3 nucleotide sequence: TGCGCCAGCAGCCAAGGACTAGCGGTTTCATCCTACGAGCAGTACTTC. The chain uses TRBV14 and TRBJ2-7; 10 bases line up with TRBD2. Germline loops: CDR1 SGHDN, CDR2 FVKESK. CDR3 size: 16 residues. The full variable domain, its missing parts supplied by reference TRBV14 and TRBJ2-7, is EAGVTQFPSHSVIEKGQTVTLRCDPISGHDNLYWYRRVMGKEIKFLLHFVKESKQDESGMPNNRFLAERTGGTYSTLKVQPAELEDSGVYFCASSQGLAVSSYEQYFGPGTRLTVT.

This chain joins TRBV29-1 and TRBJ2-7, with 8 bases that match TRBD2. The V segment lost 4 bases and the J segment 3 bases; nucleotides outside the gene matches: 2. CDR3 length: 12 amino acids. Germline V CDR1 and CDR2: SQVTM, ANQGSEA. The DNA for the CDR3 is TGCAGCGTTGTCACTAGCGGCTACGAGCAGTACTTC. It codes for CSVVTSGYEQYF.

The CDR3 sequence is CASIPRERGEQFF. CDR3 DNA sequence: TGTGCCAGCATCCCCCGGGAGAGAGGCGAGCAGTTCTTC. The V and J genes are TRBV7-9 and TRBJ2-1; a weak D match, TRBD2 (6 bases). CDR1 is SEHNR, CDR2 FQNEAQ, per germline (reference sequence). This CDR3 spans 13 amino acids. Trimming took 7 bases from V and 10 from J, leaving 17 bases between them.

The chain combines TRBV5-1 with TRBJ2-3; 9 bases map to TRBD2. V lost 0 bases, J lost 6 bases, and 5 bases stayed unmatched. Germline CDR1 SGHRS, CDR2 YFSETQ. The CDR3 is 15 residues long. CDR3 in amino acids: CASSLDFSGGDTQYF. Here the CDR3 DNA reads TGCGCCAGCAGCTTGGATTTTAGCGGGGGTGATACGCAGTATTTT.

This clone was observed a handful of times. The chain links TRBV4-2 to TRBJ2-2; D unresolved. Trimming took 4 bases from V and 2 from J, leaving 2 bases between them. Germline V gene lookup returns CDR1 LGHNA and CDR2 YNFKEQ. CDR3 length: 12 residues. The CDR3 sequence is CASSLNTGELFF. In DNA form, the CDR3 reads TGTGCCAGCAGCCTAAACACCGGGGAGCTGTTTTTT.

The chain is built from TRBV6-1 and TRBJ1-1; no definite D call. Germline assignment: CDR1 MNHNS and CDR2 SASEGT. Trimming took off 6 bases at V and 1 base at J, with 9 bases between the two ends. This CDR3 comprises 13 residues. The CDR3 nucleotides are TGTGCCAGCAGCCTCGCGGCGAACACTGAAGCTTTCTTT. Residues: CASSLAANTEAFF.

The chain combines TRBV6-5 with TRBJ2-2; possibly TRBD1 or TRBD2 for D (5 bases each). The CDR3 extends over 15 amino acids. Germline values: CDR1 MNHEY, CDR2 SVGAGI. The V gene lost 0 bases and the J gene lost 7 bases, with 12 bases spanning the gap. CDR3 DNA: TGTGCCAGCAGTTACTCGTTGGGGGATAGCGGGGAGCTGTTTTTT. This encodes CASSYSLGDSGELFF.

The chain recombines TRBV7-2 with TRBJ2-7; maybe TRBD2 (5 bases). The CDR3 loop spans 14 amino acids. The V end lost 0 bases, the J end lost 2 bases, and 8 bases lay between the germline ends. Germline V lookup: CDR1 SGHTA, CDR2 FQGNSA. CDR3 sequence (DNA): TGTGCCAGCAGCTTAGCGCCGCGGGCCTACGAGCAGTACTTC. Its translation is CASSLAPRAYEQYF.

DNA for the CDR3: TGTGCCAGTAGCACTTGGCTGGGGACTAGCGGGCAAGAGACCCAGTACTTC. Its translation: CASSTWLGTSGQETQYF. The chain combines TRBV19 with TRBJ2-5; 12 bases are shared with TRBD2. The V gene's germline CDR1 is LNHDA and CDR2 SQIVND (reference sequence). The CDR3 is made up of 17 amino acids. V lost 6 bases, J lost 2 bases, and 10 bases stayed unmatched.

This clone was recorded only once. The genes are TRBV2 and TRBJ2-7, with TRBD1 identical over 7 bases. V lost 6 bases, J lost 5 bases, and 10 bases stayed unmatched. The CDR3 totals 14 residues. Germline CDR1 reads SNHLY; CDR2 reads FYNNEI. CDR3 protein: CASSPTTGYDEQYF. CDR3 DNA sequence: TGTGCCAGCAGCCCCACGACAGGGTACGACGAGCAGTACTTC.

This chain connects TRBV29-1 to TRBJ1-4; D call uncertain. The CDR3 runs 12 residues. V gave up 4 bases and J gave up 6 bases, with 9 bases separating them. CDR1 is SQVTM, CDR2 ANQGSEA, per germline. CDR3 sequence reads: CSVVGNDEKLFF. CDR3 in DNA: TGCAGCGTTGTAGGGAACGATGAAAAACTGTTTTTT. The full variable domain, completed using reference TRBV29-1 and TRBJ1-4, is SAVISQKPSRDICQRGTSLTIQCQVDSQVTMMFWYRQQPGQSLTLIATANQGSEATYESGFVIDKFPISRPNLTFSTLTVSNMSPEDSSIYLCSVVGNDEKLFFGSGTQLSVL.